A selection of T cell receptor beta chains follows, all from one sample in a study of CD8+CD57+ T cells in acquired aplastic anemia. Via MiXCR, TCRdb re-called the reads, giving one row per CDR3 protein. Of 160,000 or so distinct CDR3 sequences in the sample, less than 60% were seen once. Sequenced material: sorted CD4+, CD8+, or CD8+CD57+ T cells (not recorded which) from PBMCs. The receptor source for this set is a human donor with aplastic anemia. The CDR3 runs from the conserved cysteine through the conserved F or W. A D gene is named only where the DNA matches it firmly. A clone size is listed for some rows: how often the clone was seen (once, few, many), or a class if it is expanded.

J gene,CDR3 length,clone size,D gene,V gene,CDR3 protein,CDR3 DNA
TRBJ2-7,16,-,TRBD1,TRBV15,CATSTRFQGATYEQYF,TGTGCCACCAGCACCCGTTTTCAGGGGGCTACCTACGAGCAGTACTTC
TRBJ2-7,15,many,-,TRBV5-1,CASSLGWDRPYEQYF,TGCGCCAGCAGCTTGGGGTGGGACCGTCCCTACGAGCAGTACTTC
TRBJ2-5,15,-,TRBD1,TRBV12-3/TRBV12-4,CASSLAGRGYGTQYF,TGTGCCAGCAGTTTAGCAGGCAGGGGGTACGGGACCCAGTACTTC
TRBJ1-2,12,-,-,TRBV29-1,CSVEYGADGYTF,TGCAGCGTTGAATATGGGGCCGATGGCTACACCTTC
TRBJ1-6,17,-,TRBD1,TRBV7-3,CASSFASLGQGNSPPHF,TGTGCCAGCAGCTTCGCCTCCTTGGGACAGGGGAATTCACCCCCTCACTTT
TRBJ2-1,12,many,-,TRBV7-2,CASSPAYNEQFF,TGTGCCAGCAGCCCGGCTTACAATGAGCAGTTCTTC
TRBJ2-5,17,many,TRBD1,TRBV24-1,CATSDLQKTGRGETQYF,TGTGCCACCAGTGATTTGCAAAAGACAGGGCGCGGAGAGACCCAGTACTTC
TRBJ2-1,16,-,-,TRBV19,CASSIGGRISYNEQFF,TGTGCCAGTAGTATCGGGGGGCGTATCTCCTACAATGAGCAGTTCTTC
TRBJ1-1,13,-,-,TRBV7-8,CASGLELETEAFF,TGTGCCAGCGGCTTAGAGTTGGAGACTGAAGCTTTCTTT
TRBJ2-3,15,-,-,TRBV28,CASSAPGPGVHTQYF,TGTGCCAGCAGTGCCCCGGGCCCTGGGGTGCATACGCAGTATTTT
TRBJ1-6,14,few,-,TRBV2,CASMVDGTNSPLHF,TGTGCCAGCATGGTTGACGGAACAAATTCACCCCTCCACTTT
TRBJ1-5,13,few,TRBD1,TRBV10-3,CAIRDRYNQPQHF,TGTGCCATCAGGGACAGGTACAATCAGCCCCAGCATTTT
TRBJ2-7,13,-,-,TRBV3-1,CASTGASSYEQYF,TGTGCCAGCACGGGCGCAAGCTCCTACGAGCAGTACTTC
TRBJ2-7,12,-,-,TRBV20-1,CSATQDAYEQYF,TGCAGTGCCACGCAGGACGCCTACGAGCAGTACTTC
TRBJ2-1,15,-,-,TRBV10-3,CATKPRGQSYNEQFF,TGTGCCACCAAGCCAAGGGGCCAATCCTACAATGAGCAGTTCTTC
TRBJ2-6,15,-,-,TRBV9,CASSPGVSGANVLTF,TGTGCCAGCAGCCCAGGGGTTTCTGGGGCCAACGTCTTGACTTTC
TRBJ2-1,13,-,-,TRBV7-9,CASSLGPNNEQFF,TGTGCCAGCAGCTTAGGCCCGAACAATGAGCAGTTCTTC
TRBJ2-3,13,many,-,TRBV12-3/TRBV12-4,CASTRGGTDTQYF,TGTGCCAGCACCAGGGGGGGCACAGATACGCAGTATTTT
TRBJ2-4,14,many,TRBD1,TRBV7-2,CASSSGQGTNIQYF,TGTGCCAGCAGCTCGGGACAGGGGACGAACATTCAGTACTTC
TRBJ2-7,13,-,TRBD2,TRBV29-1,CSVGLAGAYEQYF,TGCAGCGTCGGACTAGCGGGGGCCTACGAGCAGTACTTC
TRBJ1-1,13,once,-,TRBV29-1,CSGRGEGDTEAFF,TGCAGTGGGAGGGGGGAAGGGGACACTGAAGCTTTCTTT
TRBJ1-5,15,-,-,TRBV20-1,CSASEARKRNQPQHF,TGCAGTGCTAGTGAGGCAAGAAAGCGGAATCAGCCCCAGCATTTT
TRBJ2-3,15,-,-,TRBV21-1,CASSIRATSTDTQYF,TGTGCCAGCAGCATCAGGGCTACTAGCACAGATACGCAGTATTTT
TRBJ1-5,16,-,-,TRBV15,CATSRSPAGPNQPQHF,TGTGCCACCAGCAGATCTCCCGCAGGTCCCAATCAGCCCCAGCATTTT
TRBJ2-6,16,many,-,TRBV10-3,CAISETAVSGANVLTF,TGTGCCATCAGTGAGACCGCTGTCTCTGGGGCCAACGTCCTGACTTTC
TRBJ2-5,15,-,-,TRBV7-9,CASSPETGARETQYF,TGTGCCAGCAGCCCGGAAACGGGGGCCAGAGAGACCCAGTACTTC
TRBJ1-1,16,few,-,TRBV12-3/TRBV12-4,CASSYRDVRRDTEAFF,TGTGCCAGCAGCTACCGGGACGTCCGGAGGGACACTGAAGCTTTCTTT
TRBJ2-7,14,-,TRBD2,TRBV10-3,CAISDYGLVHEQYF,TGTGCCATCAGTGACTACGGACTAGTCCACGAGCAGTACTTC
TRBJ1-3,13,-,-,TRBV10-3,CAIRDSSGNTIYF,TGTGCCATCAGGGACAGCTCTGGAAACACCATATATTTT
TRBJ2-1,20,once,-,TRBV19,CASSINDRTWGTRNYNEQFF,TGTGCCAGTAGTATAAATGACCGAACATGGGGAACGCGAAACTACAATGAGCAGTTCTTC
TRBJ2-1,14,many,TRBD1,TRBV11-2,CASSGDSSYNEQFF,TGTGCCAGCAGCGGGGACAGCAGCTACAATGAGCAGTTCTTC
TRBJ2-5,15,many,TRBD2,TRBV14,CASSQELAGAGTQYF,TGTGCCAGCAGCCAAGAACTAGCGGGGGCCGGGACCCAGTACTTC
TRBJ2-1,14,many,-,TRBV20-1,CSARGGMAYNEQFF,TGCAGTGCTAGAGGCGGGATGGCCTACAATGAGCAGTTCTTC
TRBJ1-2,15,-,TRBD1,TRBV10-2,CASSVGDRGLEGYTF,TGCGCCAGCAGTGTGGGGGACAGAGGACTTGAAGGTTACACCTTC
TRBJ1-2,13,few,-,TRBV7-2,CASSLDRKYGYTF,TGTGCCAGCAGCTTAGACAGAAAGTATGGCTACACCTTC
TRBJ2-1,15,many,-,TRBV7-2,CASSLERFSYNEQFF,TGTGCCAGCAGCCTCGAGCGGTTCTCCTACAATGAGCAGTTCTTC
TRBJ2-1,12,-,TRBD2,TRBV29-1,CSVRTSSNEQFF,TGCAGCGTGAGGACTAGTTCCAATGAGCAGTTCTTC
TRBJ1-1,11,-,-,TRBV20-1,CSARYRTEAFF,TGCAGTGCCCGGTACCGGACCGAAGCTTTCTTT